This TCR beta chain was recovered during a study of cytomegalovirus exposure and HLA in healthy donors. This CDR3 region has 11 residues. The ends were cut back, 6 bases at V and 9 bases at J, with 11 bases in the middle. The germline V gene has CDR1 MDHEN and CDR2 SYDVKM. With 60 Vbeta and 13 Jbeta primers, the PCR was carried out. Sequenced by immunoSEQ multiplex PCR; TCRdb stores in-frame clones only, minus some. The sample lists about 190,000 clones; almost 75% were seen once. This sequence was found in a woman under 40 in good health and CMV-seropositive. This chain connects TRBV28 to TRBJ1-1; D remains unclear. Sequencing used PBMCs. The CDR3 coding sequence is TGTGCCAGCAGAGCGCCCGGAAAAGCTTTCTTT. Residues: CASRAPGKAFF.